This T cell receptor beta chain derives from a study of Graves' ophthalmopathy and Graves' hyperthyroidism (dated by TCRdb to the late 2010s). Background for the entire study: Hyperthyroidism was considered stable if no progression to ophthalmopathy occurred within 18 months of follow-up. The study used TCR beta repertoire signatures to distinguish Graves' ophthalmopathy from Graves' hyperthyroidism and to predict progression to ophthalmopathy. In total, approximately 130 blood samples were TCR-sequenced: some 43 ophthalmopathy, about 75 hyperthyroidism and some 17 hyperthyroidism-to-ophthalmopathy patients. For independent validation, a separate cohort was made up of roughly 19 hyperthyroidism patients plus 17 patients who later progressed from hyperthyroidism to ophthalmopathy. Following sampling, methimazole starting at 30 mg daily was administered to hyperthyroidism patients, and high-dose intravenous methylprednisolone was administered to ophthalmopathy patients. In roughly 6 hyperthyroidism patients, T-cell repertoires of thyroid tissue and blood were compared. To explore V-J signatures that separate ophthalmopathy from hyperthyroidism, a discovery set of about 96 patients was enrolled, consisting of about 45 with ophthalmopathy and 57 with stable hyperthyroidism.

About this clonotype itself: It lacks a known antigen. Germline is not matched at one junction end, which may reflect a read error.

For repertoire sequencing, the TCR beta CDR3 regions were amplified from RNA transcripts. The first round of RT-PCR was done with HTBI primers and the Qiagen OneStep RT-PCR kit, and was followed by a second round of multiplex PCR, then size selection and purification. Libraries were sequenced on an Illumina HiSeq2000 using paired-end 100 bp reads. The authors' pipeline ran thus. SOAPnuke was used for read processing, and reads with adapters, uncalled bases, a mean Phred below 15, or no exact constant-primer or identifier match were discarded. COPE v1.2.5 was used to merge high-quality paired reads. Clonotypes were defined as unique nucleotide sequences and were aligned to IMGT TRB V, D and J references using MiTCR v1.1. The analysis was limited to V-J combinations with a frequency above 0.0001, which together covered over 98% of repertoires. For each V-J combination, a TCR clonal expansion and chaos score was defined as the ratio of F50 clonal expansion to chaos observed in the TCRdist matrix. Welch's t-statistics and random forest were used to reduce features to about 13 V-J combinations, which were fed into a naive Bayes classifier. Thyroid-blood repertoire similarity was quantified with the Morisita-Horn index. Starting from the raw public reads, TCRdb applied fastp trimming at Q25, assembled clones with MiXCR and retained in-frame beta chains. Rows matching on CDR3 protein sequence are summarized as one entry with the most common DNA and genes. The V and J calls here are based on TCRdb, not the publication. A total of a few hundred thousand distinct CDR3 sequences appear in this sample, 35% to 45% of them only once. Jointly, the top ten make up about 4.2% of the sample.

The hyperthyroidism patients were 18 to 65 years old and newly diagnosed, with a disease duration of less than 2 months. Anyone with other autoimmune diseases, uncontrolled infections, pregnancy or lactation was excluded from the study. Clinical symptoms, serum thyroxine, TRAb, thyroid ultrasound and orbital computed tomography formed the basis of the diagnosis. Total RNA was extracted with Trizol reagent and quality-checked on an Agilent 2100 Bioanalyzer. The CDR3 starts with the cysteine, ends with the phenylalanine, and has 16 residues. Only the CDR3 part of the read is kept: 48 bases, read in frame from the first base. Per the germline V gene (reference sequence), LNHDA is the CDR1 and SQIVND is the CDR2. General conclusions and limits of the study: In cross-validation, the 13-signature model distinguished ophthalmopathy from stable hyperthyroidism with about 90% sensitivity and around 84% specificity, while in the test set the corresponding values were around 79% and 71%. In validation, the model predicted ophthalmopathy progression with about 71% sensitivity and roughly 72% specificity; some 13 predicted patients were CT-confirmed with GO in a median of approximately six months. Most expanded thyroid clonotypes with frequency above 0.001 were also detected in blood, suggesting blood repertoires may reflect the thyroid immune response. No statistical method was used to set the sample size in advance, and the investigators knew which group each participant was assigned to.

The source of this sequence is an adult man with Graves' hyperthyroidism. The specimen sequenced was peripheral blood or thyroid tissue (not recorded which). Rearrangement joined TRBV19 to TRBJ2-5, with TRBD2 tentatively as D gene (6 bases match). The DNA reads as follows: TGTGTCAGTAGTATAGATTCCGGGGCGGGGCAAGAGACCCAGTACTTC. It is translated as CVSSIDSGAGQETQYF.